A selection of T cell receptor beta chains follows, all from one sample in a study of cytomegalovirus exposure and HLA in healthy donors. Some clones are missing from TCRdb's copy, which holds only in-frame ones; the method was immunoSEQ multiplex PCR. The sample lists 150,000 or so clones, over 65% occurring once. Sequencing was done on a sample of PBMCs. The receptors stem from a female donor in good health and CMV-seronegative. Each CDR3 is given with its conserved first and last residue. A D gene is named only where the DNA matches it firmly. Where a row states a size, it is once, few, many or the class of an expanded clone; other rows omit it.

size	J	D	V	CDR3	DNA
-	TRBJ2-3	TRBD2	TRBV6-1	CASSEARVAGVPDTQYF	TGTGCCAGCAGTGAAGCGCGCGTAGCGGGAGTTCCAGATACGCAGTATTTT
-	TRBJ2-1	-	TRBV29-1	CSVLSGEQFF	TGCAGCGTCCTATCCGGGGAGCAGTTCTTC
-	TRBJ2-2	TRBD1	TRBV4-3	CASSPGQGTGELFF	TGCGCCAGCAGCCCGGGACAGGGGACCGGGGAGCTGTTTTTT
-	TRBJ1-2	-	TRBV4-3	CASSPSGGAINYGYTF	TGCGCCAGCAGCCCCTCGGGCGGGGCGATTAACTATGGCTACACCTTC
-	TRBJ2-5	TRBD1	TRBV6-1	CATTTGGGQETQYF	TGTGCCACCACGACAGGGGGAGGTCAAGAGACCCAGTACTTC
-	TRBJ1-2	TRBD1	TRBV7-2	CASMGQGEDGYTF	TGTGCCAGCATGGGACAGGGGGAGGATGGCTACACCTTC
-	TRBJ1-5	-	TRBV28	CASSSTGFYSNQPQHF	TGTGCCAGCAGTTCCACAGGGTTTTATAGCAATCAGCCCCAGCATTTT
-	TRBJ2-2	-	TRBV6-6	CASSYGALNTGELFF	TGTGCCAGCAGTTACGGGGCTTTGAACACCGGGGAGCTGTTTTTT
-	TRBJ1-1	TRBD1	TRBV7-3	CASSSQGTAAEAFF	TGTGCCAGCAGCTCCCAGGGGACAGCGGCTGAAGCTTTCTTT
-	TRBJ1-2	TRBD1	TRBV7-9	CASSGRDRETYGYTF	TGTGCCAGCAGCGGCCGGGACAGGGAGACCTATGGCTACACCTTC
-	TRBJ2-1	TRBD2	TRBV18	CASSPPNGLADNEQFF	TGTGCCAGCTCACCACCAAACGGACTAGCGGACAATGAGCAGTTCTTC
-	TRBJ1-2	-	TRBV7-8	CASSLVGRGNYGYTF	TGTGCCAGCAGCTTAGTGGGGAGAGGTAACTATGGCTACACCTTC
-	TRBJ2-1	TRBD2	TRBV19	CASSAALLAGARFEQFF	TGTGCCAGTAGTGCAGCACTCCTAGCGGGCGCCAGATTTGAGCAGTTCTTC
-	TRBJ2-3	TRBD2	TRBV2	CASSITSGGGDTQYF	TGTGCCAGCAGTATAACTAGCGGAGGGGGGGATACGCAGTATTTT
-	TRBJ2-7	TRBD1	TRBV27	CASSPSQGAQAEQYF	TGTGCCAGCAGTCCATCCCAGGGGGCGCAGGCCGAGCAGTACTTC
-	TRBJ1-2	TRBD1	TRBV19	CASSIIGTGGFNGYTF	TGTGCCAGTAGTATAATTGGGACAGGGGGTTTTAATGGCTACACCTTC
-	TRBJ2-7	-	TRBV18	CASSREYEQYF	TGTGCCAGCTCACGGGAGTACGAGCAGTACTTC
-	TRBJ1-4	-	TRBV4-2	CASSQAQGSSNEKLFF	TGTGCCAGCAGCCAAGCCCAGGGTTCTTCTAATGAAAAACTGTTTTTT
once	TRBJ2-1	-	TRBV4-2	CASSQDNYPYNEQFF	TGTGCCAGCAGCCAAGATAACTACCCCTACAATGAGCAGTTCTTC
-	TRBJ1-5	-	TRBV2	CASSEARQANQPQHF	TGTGCCAGCAGTGAAGCGCGACAGGCGAATCAGCCCCAGCATTTT
few	TRBJ2-1	TRBD2	TRBV9	CASSPGLAGYSYNEQFF	TGTGCCAGCAGCCCTGGACTAGCGGGGTACTCCTACAATGAGCAGTTCTTC
-	TRBJ1-1	-	TRBV18	CASSRGENTEAFF	TGTGCCAGCTCAAGGGGCGAGAACACTGAAGCTTTCTTT
-	TRBJ2-7	-	TRBV19	CASSIQGPQSYEQYF	TGTGCCAGTAGTATACAGGGCCCTCAATCCTACGAGCAGTACTTC
-	TRBJ2-4	-	TRBV6-5	CASSPPGQLNIQYF	TGTGCCAGCAGTCCCCCAGGGCAATTAAACATTCAGTACTTC
once	TRBJ2-3	-	TRBV27	CASSLPARASTDTQYF	TGTGCCAGCAGTTTACCCGCTCGAGCTAGCACAGATACGCAGTATTTT
-	TRBJ1-4	-	TRBV5-6	CASSLGTGEKLFF	TGTGCCAGCAGCTTGGGAACAGGGGAAAAACTGTTTTTT
once	TRBJ2-6	-	TRBV9	CASSGGDSGANVLTF	TGTGCCAGCAGCGGGGGGGACTCTGGGGCCAACGTCCTGACTTTC
-	TRBJ2-5	TRBD2	TRBV6-1	CASSEVAGAIQETQYF	TGTGCCAGCAGTGAAGTAGCGGGGGCCATCCAAGAGACCCAGTACTTC
-	TRBJ2-3	TRBD2	TRBV9	CASSAAGGPPDTQYF	TGTGCCAGCAGCGCAGCGGGGGGGCCTCCAGATACGCAGTATTTT
-	TRBJ1-4	TRBD1	TRBV5-5	CASSLVTGAGEKLFF	TGTGCCAGCAGCTTGGTGACAGGGGCTGGAGAAAAACTGTTTTTT
-	TRBJ2-5	TRBD1	TRBV2	CASSGQGRGTQYF	TGTGCCAGCAGTGGACAGGGGCGAGGGACCCAGTACTTC
-	TRBJ2-5	-	TRBV7-9	CASSSQVQDRETQYF	TGTGCCAGCAGCTCACAAGTCCAGGATAGGGAGACCCAGTACTTC
once	TRBJ1-3	TRBD1	TRBV10-3	CAISEVGQGMAGNTIYF	TGTGCCATCAGTGAAGTGGGACAGGGGATGGCCGGAAACACCATATATTTT
-	TRBJ1-6	-	TRBV28	CASSLWRAPYNSPLHF	TGTGCCAGCAGTTTATGGCGGGCTCCTTATAATTCACCCCTCCACTTT
-	TRBJ1-1	-	TRBV19	CASTQVGVLSTEAFF	TGTGCCAGTACTCAAGTCGGGGTTTTGAGCACTGAAGCTTTCTTT
-	TRBJ1-2	-	TRBV5-1	CASSLGGEAFYGYTF	TGCGCCAGCAGCTTGGGGGGGGAAGCGTTCTATGGCTACACCTTC
-	TRBJ2-7	-	TRBV4-1	CASRNRPGSDYEQYF	TGCGCCAGCAGGAATCGGCCCGGGTCCGACTACGAGCAGTACTTC
-	TRBJ2-3	-	TRBV11-2	CASSKDTPDTQYF	TGTGCCAGCAGCAAGGACACCCCAGATACGCAGTATTTT
-	TRBJ1-6	TRBD1	TRBV7-2	CASSSTGTASSPLHF	TGTGCCAGCAGCTCTACCGGGACAGCGAGTTCACCCCTCCACTTT
-	TRBJ2-7	TRBD1	TRBV28	CASRLTGKDSYEQYF	TGTGCCAGCAGGCTGACAGGGAAAGACTCCTACGAGCAGTACTTC
-	TRBJ1-1	-	TRBV28	CASSLSLGNTEAFF	TGTGCCAGCAGTTTAAGTCTCGGGAACACTGAAGCTTTCTTT